This T cell receptor (beta chain) was obtained from a study of control samples from healthy donors and cancer patients. After removal of 4 bases from V and 4 bases from J, the junction contained 2 bases not matched to a gene. In germline, CDR1 is SGHRS, CDR2 YFSETQ. The CDR3 is made up of 14 amino acids. The table came from immunoSEQ multiplex PCR; TCRdb's copy has only in-frame clones and leaves some out. The sample has 100,000 to 150,000 clones, roughly 92% seen once. The source material was PBMCs. The sequence was collected from a man aged 80 or over with head and neck cancer. The chain links TRBV5-1 to TRBJ1-2, with TRBD1 matching 12 bases. DNA of the CDR3: TGCGCCAGCAGCGCGGGACAGGGGGCCTATGGCTACACCTTC. Its translation is CASSAGQGAYGYTF.